This T cell receptor (beta chain) was documented in a study of breast tumors, draining lymph nodes, adjacent tissues. CDR1 and CDR2 (germline): SEHNR, FQNEAQ (reference sequence). The V and J ends lost 5 bases and 6 bases respectively, with 19 bases between them. The CDR3 is 15 residues long. Details on this clonotype: Its antigen is currently unknown.

TCRdb reprocessed the multiplex PCR reads via MiXCR and lists one record per CDR3 protein. The sample records some 66,000 distinct CDR3 sequences, 45% to 60% being singletons. Study results and limitations: Tumor TCR diversity was below lymph nodes but above nontumor tissue. Luminal-like breast cancer showed significantly higher tumor–nontumor repertoire similarity than basal-like.

The V gene is TRBV7-9, the J gene TRBJ1-2; maybe TRBD1 (6 bases). This TCR was recovered from a female donor with breast cancer. Some clones in this sample may be carry-over from other donors' samples. The sequenced sample consisted of breast tumor tissue. This CDR3 is CASSRGGNQLHGYTF. CDR3 nucleotides: TGTGCCAGCAGCCGAGGGGGGAATCAACTTCATGGCTACACCTTC.